This section outlines one T cell receptor (beta chain) sequence together with its context. Antigen unknown. This sample stems from a study of cytomegalovirus exposure and HLA in healthy donors. Whole-study findings and limits: V- and J-gene trimming in TCR beta was tied to a missense DCLRE1C variant by an analysis performed later. What was likely a sequencing artifact was a cluster of highly shared sequence variants.

In the PCR, 60 Vbeta and 13 Jbeta primers were used. Sequencing was performed with immunoSEQ multiplex PCR; in TCRdb, only in-frame clones are kept and a portion is missing. The table lists approximately 150,000 clones, 80% to 90% of them singletons. The germline gives CDR1 SGHVS, CDR2 FNYEAQ. The CDR3 consists of 15 residues. With 6 bases removed from V and 6 bases from J, the gap between germline ends came to 18 bases. The chain combines TRBV7-6 with TRBJ2-1; D is unclear. Sequences were obtained from PBMCs. The clonotype originates from a woman under 40 in good health and CMV-seropositive. CDR3 region: CASSPRVGSPNEQFF. CDR3 nucleotide sequence: TGTGCCAGCAGTCCCCGTGTGGGCTCCCCCAATGAGCAGTTCTTC.